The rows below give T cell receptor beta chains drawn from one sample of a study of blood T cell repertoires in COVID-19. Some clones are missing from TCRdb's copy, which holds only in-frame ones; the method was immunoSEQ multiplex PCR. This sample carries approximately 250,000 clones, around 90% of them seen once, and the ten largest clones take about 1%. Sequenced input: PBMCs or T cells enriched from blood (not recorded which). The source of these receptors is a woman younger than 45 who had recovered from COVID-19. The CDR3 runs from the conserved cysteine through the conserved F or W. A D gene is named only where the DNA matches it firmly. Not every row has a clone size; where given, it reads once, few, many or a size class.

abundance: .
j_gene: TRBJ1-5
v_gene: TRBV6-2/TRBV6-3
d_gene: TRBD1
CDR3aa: CASSYQPGQGIQPQHF
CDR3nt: TGTGCCAGCAGTTACCAGCCGGGACAGGGAATTCAGCCCCAGCATTTT

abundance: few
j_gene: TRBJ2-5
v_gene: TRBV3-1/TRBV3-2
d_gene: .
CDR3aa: CASSQLAQETQYF
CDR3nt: TGTGCCAGCAGCCAACTAGCCCAAGAGACCCAGTACTTC

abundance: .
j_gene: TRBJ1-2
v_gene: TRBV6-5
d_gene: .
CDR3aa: CASAAVQAYGYTF
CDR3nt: TGTGCCAGCGCAGCCGTCCAGGCCTATGGCTACACCTTC

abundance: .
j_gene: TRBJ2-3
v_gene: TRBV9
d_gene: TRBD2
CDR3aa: CASSVGWWEGGSPDTQYF
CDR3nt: TGTGCCAGCAGCGTAGGGTGGTGGGAGGGAGGCTCGCCAGATACGCAGTATTTT

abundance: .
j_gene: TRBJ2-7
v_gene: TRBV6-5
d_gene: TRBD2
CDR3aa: CASSYVGVTAGEQYF
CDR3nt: TGTGCCAGCAGTTACGTAGGGGTAACAGCGGGAGAGCAGTACTTC

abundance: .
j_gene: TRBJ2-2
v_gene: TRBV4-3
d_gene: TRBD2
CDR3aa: CASSQEKLAALNTGELFF
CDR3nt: TGCGCCAGCAGCCAAGAGAAGCTAGCGGCGTTGAACACCGGGGAGCTGTTTTTT

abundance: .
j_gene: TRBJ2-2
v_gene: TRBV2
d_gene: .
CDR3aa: CASSEAPPRVPGELFF
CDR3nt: TGTGCCAGCAGTGAAGCCCCACCGAGAGTTCCCGGGGAGCTGTTTTTT

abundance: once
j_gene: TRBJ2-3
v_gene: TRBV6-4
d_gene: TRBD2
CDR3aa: CASSSGRASTDTQYF
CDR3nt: TGTGCCAGCAGTAGCGGGAGGGCTAGCACAGATACGCAGTATTTT

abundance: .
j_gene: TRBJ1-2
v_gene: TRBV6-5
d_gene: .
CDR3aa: CASSYRQGMIDYGYTF
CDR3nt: TGTGCCAGCAGTTACAGGCAGGGGATGATTGACTATGGCTACACCTTC

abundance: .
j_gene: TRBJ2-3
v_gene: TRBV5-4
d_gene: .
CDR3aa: CASSLSGGFTDTQYF
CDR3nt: TGTGCCAGCAGCTTGTCAGGAGGGTTCACAGATACGCAGTATTTT

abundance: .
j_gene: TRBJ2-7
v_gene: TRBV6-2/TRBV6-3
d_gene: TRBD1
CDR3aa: CASSDRDYEQYF
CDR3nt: TGTGCCAGCAGTGACAGGGACTACGAGCAGTACTTC

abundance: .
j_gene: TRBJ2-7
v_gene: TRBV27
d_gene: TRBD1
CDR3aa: CASSRSGQGHEQYF
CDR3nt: TGTGCCAGCAGCCGATCGGGACAGGGGCACGAGCAGTACTTC

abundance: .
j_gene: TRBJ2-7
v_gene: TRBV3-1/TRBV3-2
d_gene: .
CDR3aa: CASSPTGSSSYEQYF
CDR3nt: TGTGCCAGCAGCCCGACAGGATCCAGCTCCTACGAGCAGTACTTC

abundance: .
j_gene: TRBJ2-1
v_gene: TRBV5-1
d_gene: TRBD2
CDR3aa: CASSPRTSGGSSYNEQFF
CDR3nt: TGCGCCAGCAGCCCCAGGACTAGCGGGGGCAGCTCCTACAATGAGCAGTTCTTC

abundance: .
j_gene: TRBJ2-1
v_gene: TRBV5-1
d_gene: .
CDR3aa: CASSTGTRFNEQFF
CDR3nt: TGCGCCAGCAGCACCGGGACTCGATTCAATGAGCAGTTCTTC

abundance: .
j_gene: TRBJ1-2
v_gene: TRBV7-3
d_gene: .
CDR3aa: CASSLSPGRPYGYTF
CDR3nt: TGTGCCAGCAGCTTATCGCCAGGGCGTCCCTATGGCTACACCTTC

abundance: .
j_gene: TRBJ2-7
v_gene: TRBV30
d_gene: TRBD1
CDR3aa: CAWRGPNGQGVHEQYF
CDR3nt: TGTGCCTGGAGAGGACCAAACGGACAGGGCGTCCACGAGCAGTACTTC

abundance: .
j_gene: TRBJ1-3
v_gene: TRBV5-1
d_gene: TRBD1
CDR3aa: CASSLGQGLSGNTIYF
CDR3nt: TGCGCCAGCAGCTTGGGACAGGGGCTCTCTGGAAACACCATATATTTT

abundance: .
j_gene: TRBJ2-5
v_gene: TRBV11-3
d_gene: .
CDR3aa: CASSPGPQETQYF
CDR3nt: TGTGCCAGCAGCCCAGGGCCCCAAGAGACCCAGTACTTC

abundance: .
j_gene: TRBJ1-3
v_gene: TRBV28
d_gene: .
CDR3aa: CASSFYPSPGNTIYF
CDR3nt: TGTGCCAGCAGTTTCTATCCTTCCCCTGGAAACACCATATATTTT

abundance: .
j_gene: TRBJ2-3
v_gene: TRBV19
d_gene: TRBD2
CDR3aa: CASSNIGRALTDTQYF
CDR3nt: TGTGCCAGTAGTAATATCGGGAGGGCTCTGACAGATACGCAGTATTTT

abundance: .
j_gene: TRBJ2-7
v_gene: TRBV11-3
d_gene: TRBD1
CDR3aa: CASSKRDSSYEQYF
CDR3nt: TGTGCCAGCAGCAAACGGGACAGCTCCTACGAGCAGTACTTC

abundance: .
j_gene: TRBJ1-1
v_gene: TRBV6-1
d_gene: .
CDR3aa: CASSYQTANTEAFF
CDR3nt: TGTGCCAGCAGTTATCAGACAGCGAACACTGAAGCTTTCTTT

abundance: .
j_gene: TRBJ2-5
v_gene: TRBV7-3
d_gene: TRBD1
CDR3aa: CASSLRPVNRGLETQYF
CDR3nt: TGTGCCAGCAGCTTAAGGCCCGTAAACAGGGGGCTAGAGACCCAGTACTTC

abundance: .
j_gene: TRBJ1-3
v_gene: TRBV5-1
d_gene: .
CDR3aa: CASSPLPGNTIYF
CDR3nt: TGCGCCAGCAGCCCCCTACCTGGAAACACCATATATTTT

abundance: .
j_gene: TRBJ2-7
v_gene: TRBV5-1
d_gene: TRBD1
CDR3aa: CASERGQESYEQYF
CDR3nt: TGCGCCAGCGAAAGGGGACAGGAGTCCTACGAGCAGTACTTC

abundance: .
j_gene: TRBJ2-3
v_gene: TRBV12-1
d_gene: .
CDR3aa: CASTHTDTQYF
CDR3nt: TGTGCCAGCACCCACACAGATACGCAGTATTTT

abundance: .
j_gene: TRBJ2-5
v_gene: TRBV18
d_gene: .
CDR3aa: CASSLLTGEETQYF
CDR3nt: TGTGCCAGCTCACTCCTAACAGGAGAAGAGACCCAGTACTTC

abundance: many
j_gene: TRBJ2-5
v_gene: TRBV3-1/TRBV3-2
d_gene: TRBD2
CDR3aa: CASSQDNRLAGQETQYF
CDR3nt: TGTGCCAGCAGCCAAGACAATAGACTAGCGGGGCAAGAGACCCAGTACTTC

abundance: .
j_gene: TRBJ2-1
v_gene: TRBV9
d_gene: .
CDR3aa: CASSVETTNEQFF
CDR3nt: TGTGCCAGCAGCGTTGAGACTACCAATGAGCAGTTCTTC

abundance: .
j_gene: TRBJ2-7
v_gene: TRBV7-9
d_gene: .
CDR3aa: CASSFRGGSPYEQYF
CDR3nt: TGTGCCAGCAGCTTCCGGGGTGGGAGCCCCTACGAGCAGTACTTC

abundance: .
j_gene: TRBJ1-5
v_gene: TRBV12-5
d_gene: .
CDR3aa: CASGLVPIKGHLAHQPQHF
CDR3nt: TGTGCTAGTGGTTTGGTACCGATAAAGGGACACTTAGCTCATCAGCCCCAGCATTTT

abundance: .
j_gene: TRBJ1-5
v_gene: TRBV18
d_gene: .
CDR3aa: CASSQRAATLIHF
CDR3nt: TGTGCCAGCTCCCAACGAGCGGCGACTCTGATCCATTTT

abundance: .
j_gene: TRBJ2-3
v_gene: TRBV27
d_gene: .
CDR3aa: CASRRSNTQYF
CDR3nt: TGTGCCAGCAGGAGGTCGAATACGCAGTATTTT

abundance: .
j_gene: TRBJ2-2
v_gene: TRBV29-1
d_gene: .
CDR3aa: CSYSQGMIGELFF
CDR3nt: TGCAGCTATTCCCAGGGGATGATCGGGGAGCTGTTTTTT

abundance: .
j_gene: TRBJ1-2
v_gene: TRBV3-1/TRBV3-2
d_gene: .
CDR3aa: CASSHTRGGNYGYTF
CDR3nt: TGTGCCAGCAGCCATACAAGAGGGGGTAACTATGGCTACACCTTC

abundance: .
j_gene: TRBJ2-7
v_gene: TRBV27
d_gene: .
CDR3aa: CASSSRTRMGGFTYEQYF
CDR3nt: TGTGCCAGCAGTTCCCGGACACGGATGGGTGGATTTACCTACGAGCAGTACTTC

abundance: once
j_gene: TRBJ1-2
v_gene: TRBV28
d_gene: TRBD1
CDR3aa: CASRSGTGHGYTF
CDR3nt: TGTGCCAGCAGATCCGGGACAGGGCATGGCTACACCTTC

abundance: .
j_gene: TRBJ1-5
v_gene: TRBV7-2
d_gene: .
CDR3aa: CASSLVWGGEQPQHF
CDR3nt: TGTGCCAGCAGCTTAGTATGGGGGGGCGAACAGCCCCAGCATTTT

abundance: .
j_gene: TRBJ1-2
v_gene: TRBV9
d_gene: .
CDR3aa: CASSGKVRGGGYTF
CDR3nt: TGTGCCAGCAGCGGAAAGGTCCGGGGTGGCGGCTACACCTTC

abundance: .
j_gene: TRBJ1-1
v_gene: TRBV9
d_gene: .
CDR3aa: CASSVGSGGTEAFF
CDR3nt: TGTGCCAGCAGCGTAGGTAGCGGGGGCACTGAAGCTTTCTTT

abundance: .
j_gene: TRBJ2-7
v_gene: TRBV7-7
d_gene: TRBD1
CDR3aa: CASSLVVGTGGYEQYF
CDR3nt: TGTGCTAGCAGCTTAGTTGTGGGGACAGGTGGCTACGAGCAGTACTTC

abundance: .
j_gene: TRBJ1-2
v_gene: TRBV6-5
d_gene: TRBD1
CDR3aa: CASRRDRASGGYTF
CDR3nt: TGTGCCAGCAGAAGAGACAGGGCCTCGGGTGGCTACACCTTC

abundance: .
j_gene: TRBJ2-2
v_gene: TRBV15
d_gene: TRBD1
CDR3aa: CATSRDPVTGTTGELFF
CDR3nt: TGTGCCACCAGCAGAGATCCGGTGACAGGGACCACCGGGGAGCTGTTTTTT

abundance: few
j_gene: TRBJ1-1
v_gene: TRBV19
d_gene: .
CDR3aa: CASRWAGYTEAFF
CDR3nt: TGTGCCAGTAGGTGGGCAGGCTACACTGAAGCTTTCTTT

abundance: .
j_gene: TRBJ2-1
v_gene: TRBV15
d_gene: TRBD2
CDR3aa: CATSRYTSGGADEQFF
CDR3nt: TGTGCCACCAGCAGGTATACTAGCGGGGGGGCGGATGAGCAGTTCTTC

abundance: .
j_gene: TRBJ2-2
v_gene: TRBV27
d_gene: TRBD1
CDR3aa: CASSSGQELPGELFF
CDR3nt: TGTGCCAGCAGTTCCGGACAGGAACTCCCCGGGGAGCTGTTTTTT

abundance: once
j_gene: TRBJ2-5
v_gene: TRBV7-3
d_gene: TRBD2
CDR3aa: CASSLRAGLQETQYF
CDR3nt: TGTGCCAGCAGCTTAAGGGCGGGACTACAAGAGACCCAGTACTTC

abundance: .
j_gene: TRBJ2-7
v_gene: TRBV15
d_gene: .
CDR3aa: CATSSTAGYEQYF
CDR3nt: TGTGCCACCAGCTCTACAGCGGGTTACGAGCAGTACTTC